This entry describes one T cell receptor (beta chain). These data are taken from a study of blood T cell repertoires in COVID-19. About the study: Italy, Spain and the United States were the sources of the convalescent and acute COVID-19 samples. The analysed material was cDNA or gDNA that came from T cells, B-cell-depleted T cells, or PBMCs.

In the original workflow: It was from reference gene primer amplification that nucleated cell counts were estimated. The assay was immunoSEQ multiplex PCR, and TCRdb's table has in-frame clones only and misses some. That table is the source of V, J and clone size, and D and trimming were worked out from the DNA. The sample yields about 380,000 clones, approximately 81% seen once. The TCR comes from a young woman with acute or convalescent COVID-19. The sample comprised peripheral blood.

DNA of the CDR3: TGTGCCAGCTCAAGATCTGTAACGGACTACTATGGCTACACCTTC. It encodes CASSRSVTDYYGYTF. The chain has TRBV18 and TRBJ1-2; D gene ambiguous. Germline V gene data show CDR1 as KGHSH and CDR2 as LQKENI. V lost 5 bases, J lost 3 bases, and 16 bases lay in between. The CDR3 runs to 15 residues.